This T cell receptor beta chain was observed in a study of T-cell memory formation after mild COVID-19. Study findings and constraints: A balance of CD4 and CD8 characterized clones contracting day 15 to 85, whereas later expanders leaned CD4+. Pre-infection memory carried some responding clones, suggesting that cross-reactive memory joined.

TCRdb processed the 5' RACE reads anew with MiXCR; each CDR3 protein has one entry. This table has approximately 560,000 distinct CDR3 sequences, 15% to 20% appearing once. Points on this clonotype: Its target is not known.

The CDR3 spans 15 residues. Trimming stripped 1 base from V and 2 bases from J, with 9 bases between. The germline CDR1 and CDR2 sequences are SGHAT and FQNNGV. J is TRBJ2-1 and V is TRBV11-2; D possibly corresponds to TRBD2 (6 bases). This receptor was taken from an adult woman who had mild COVID-19 (a few samples of this study predate the infection). Cell type and time point are not known. The specimen was PBMCs or a T cell subset sorted from them (not recorded which). The CDR3 sequence: CASSLVGSAYNEQFF. The DNA for the CDR3 is TGTGCCAGCAGCTTAGTCGGGAGTGCCTACAATGAGCAGTTCTTC. The variable domain in full, with the rest retrieved from reference TRBV11-2 and TRBJ2-1, is EAGVAQSPRYKIIEKRQSVAFWCNPISGHATLYWYQQILGQGPKLLIQFQNNGVVDDSQLPKDRFSAERLKGVDSTLKIQPAKLEDSAVYLCASSLVGSAYNEQFFGPGTRLTVL.